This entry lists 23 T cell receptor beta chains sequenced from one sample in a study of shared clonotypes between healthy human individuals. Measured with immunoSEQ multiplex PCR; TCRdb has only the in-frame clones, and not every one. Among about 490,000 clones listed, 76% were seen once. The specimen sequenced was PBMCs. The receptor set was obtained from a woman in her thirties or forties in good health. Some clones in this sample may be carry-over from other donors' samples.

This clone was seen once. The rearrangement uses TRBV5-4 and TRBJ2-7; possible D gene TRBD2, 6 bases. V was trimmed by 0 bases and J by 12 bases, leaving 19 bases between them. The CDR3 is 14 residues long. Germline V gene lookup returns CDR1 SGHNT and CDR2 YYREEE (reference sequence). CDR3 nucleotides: TGTGCCAGCAGCTTGGAGGGAGGCAGAAGATTGCCGTACTTC. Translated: CASSLEGGRRLPYF.

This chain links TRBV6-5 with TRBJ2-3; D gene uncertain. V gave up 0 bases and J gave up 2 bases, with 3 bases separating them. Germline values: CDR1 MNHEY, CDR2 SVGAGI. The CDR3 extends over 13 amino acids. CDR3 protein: CASSYSNTDTQYF. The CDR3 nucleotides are TGTGCCAGCAGTTACTCTAACACAGATACGCAGTATTTT.

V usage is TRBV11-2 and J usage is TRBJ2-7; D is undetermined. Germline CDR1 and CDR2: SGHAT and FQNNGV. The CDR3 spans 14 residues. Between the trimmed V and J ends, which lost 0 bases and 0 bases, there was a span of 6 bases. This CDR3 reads CASSLDSSSYEQYF. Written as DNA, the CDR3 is TGTGCCAGCAGCTTAGATTCCAGCTCCTACGAGCAGTACTTC.

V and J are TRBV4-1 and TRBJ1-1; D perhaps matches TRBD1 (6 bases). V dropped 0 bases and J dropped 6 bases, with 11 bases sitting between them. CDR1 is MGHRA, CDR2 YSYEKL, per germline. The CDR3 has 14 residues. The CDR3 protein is CASSQELGTSEAFF. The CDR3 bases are TGCGCCAGCAGCCAAGAACTTGGGACATCTGAAGCTTTCTTT.

CDR3 bases: TGTGCCTGGAGTCATAGCGGGAGAGGGGGGGAGACCCAGTACTTC. This gives the protein CAWSHSGRGGETQYF. The V and J genes are TRBV30 and TRBJ2-5, with TRBD2 matching over 9 bases. Germline CDR1 is GTSNPN and CDR2 is SVGIG (reference sequence). The CDR3 spans 15 residues. Trimming took 2 bases from V and 5 from J; bases not matched to a gene: 9.

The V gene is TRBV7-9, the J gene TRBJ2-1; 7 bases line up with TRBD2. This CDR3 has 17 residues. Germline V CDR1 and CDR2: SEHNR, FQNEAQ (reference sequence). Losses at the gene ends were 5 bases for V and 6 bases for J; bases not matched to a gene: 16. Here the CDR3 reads CASSPLLGGRVSNEQFF. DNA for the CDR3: TGTGCCAGCAGCCCACTTTTAGGAGGGAGGGTTTCCAATGAGCAGTTCTTC.

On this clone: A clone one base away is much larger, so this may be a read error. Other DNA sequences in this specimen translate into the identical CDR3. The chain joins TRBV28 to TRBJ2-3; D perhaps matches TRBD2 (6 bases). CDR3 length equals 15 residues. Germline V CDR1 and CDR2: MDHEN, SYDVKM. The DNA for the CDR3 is TGTGCTAGCAGTTTCGATGGGACTAGCACAGATACGCAGTATTTT. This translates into CASSFDGTSTDTQYF. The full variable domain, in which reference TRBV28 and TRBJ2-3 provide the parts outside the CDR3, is DVKVTQSSRYLVKRTGEKVFLECVQDMDHENMFWYRQDPGLGLRLIYFSYDVKMKEKGDIPEGYSVSREKKERFSLILESASTNQTSMYLCASSFDGTSTDTQYFGPGTRLTVL.

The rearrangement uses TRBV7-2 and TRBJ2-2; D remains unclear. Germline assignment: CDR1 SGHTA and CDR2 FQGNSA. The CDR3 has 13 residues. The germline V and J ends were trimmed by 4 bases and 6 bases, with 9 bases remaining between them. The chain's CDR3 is CASSSEVPGELFF. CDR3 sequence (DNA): TGTGCCAGCAGCTCCGAGGTCCCCGGGGAGCTGTTTTTT.

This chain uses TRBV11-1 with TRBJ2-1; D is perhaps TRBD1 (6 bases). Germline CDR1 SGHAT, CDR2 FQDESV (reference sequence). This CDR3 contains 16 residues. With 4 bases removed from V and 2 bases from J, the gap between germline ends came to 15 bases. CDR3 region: CASSSRTVKPYNEQFF. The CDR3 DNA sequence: TGTGCCAGCAGCTCACGGACAGTAAAACCCTACAATGAGCAGTTCTTC.

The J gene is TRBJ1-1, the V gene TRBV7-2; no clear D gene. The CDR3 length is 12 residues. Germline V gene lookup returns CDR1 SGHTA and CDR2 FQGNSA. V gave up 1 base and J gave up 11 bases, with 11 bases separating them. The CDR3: CASSLDFGVAFF. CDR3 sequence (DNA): TGTGCCAGCAGCTTAGATTTTGGGGTGGCTTTCTTT.

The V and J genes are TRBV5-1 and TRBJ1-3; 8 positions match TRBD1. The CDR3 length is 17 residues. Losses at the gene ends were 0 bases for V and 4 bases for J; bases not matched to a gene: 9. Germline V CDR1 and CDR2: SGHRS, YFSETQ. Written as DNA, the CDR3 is TGCGCCAGCAGCTTGGGGACAGGGAGTACGTACGGAAACACCATATATTTT. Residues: CASSLGTGSTYGNTIYF.

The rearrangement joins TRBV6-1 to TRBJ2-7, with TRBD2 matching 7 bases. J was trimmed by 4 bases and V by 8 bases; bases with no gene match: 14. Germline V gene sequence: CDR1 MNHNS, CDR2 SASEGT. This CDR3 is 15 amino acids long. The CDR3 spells CASRALGTILYEQYF. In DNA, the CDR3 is TGTGCCAGCCGGGCCCTCGGGACTATACTATACGAGCAGTACTTC.

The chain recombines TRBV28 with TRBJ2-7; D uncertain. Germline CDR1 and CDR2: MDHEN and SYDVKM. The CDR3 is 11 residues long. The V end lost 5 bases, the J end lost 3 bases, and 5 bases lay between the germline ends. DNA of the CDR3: TGTGCCAGCAGTCCTGACTACGAGCAGTACTTC. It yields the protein CASSPDYEQYF.

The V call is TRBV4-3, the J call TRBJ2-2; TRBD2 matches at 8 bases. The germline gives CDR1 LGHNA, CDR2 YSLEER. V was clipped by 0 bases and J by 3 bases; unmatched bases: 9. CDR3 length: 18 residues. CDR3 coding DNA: TGCGCCAGCAGCCAAGATCGGAGCGGGAGCCGGGACACCGGGGAGCTGTTTTTT. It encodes CASSQDRSGSRDTGELFF.

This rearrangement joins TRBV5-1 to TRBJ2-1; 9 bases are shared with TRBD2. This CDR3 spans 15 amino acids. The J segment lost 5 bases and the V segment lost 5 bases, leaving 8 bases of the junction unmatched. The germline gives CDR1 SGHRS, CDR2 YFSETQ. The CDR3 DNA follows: TGCGCCAGCAGTTATAGCGGGAGTCTAAACAATGAGCAGTTCTTC. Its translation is CASSYSGSLNNEQFF.

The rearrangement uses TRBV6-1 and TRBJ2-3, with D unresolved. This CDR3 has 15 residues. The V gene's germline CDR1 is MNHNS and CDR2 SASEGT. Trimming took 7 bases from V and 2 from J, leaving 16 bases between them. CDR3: CASTEVGQATDTQYF. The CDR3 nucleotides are TGTGCCAGCACCGAGGTAGGGCAGGCCACAGATACGCAGTATTTT.

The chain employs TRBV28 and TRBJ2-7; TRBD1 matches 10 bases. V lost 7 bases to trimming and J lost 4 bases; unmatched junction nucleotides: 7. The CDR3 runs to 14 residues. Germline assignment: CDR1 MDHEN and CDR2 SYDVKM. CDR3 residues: CASIQTGGLYEQYF. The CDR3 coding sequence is TGTGCCAGCATCCAGACAGGGGGCCTTTACGAGCAGTACTTC.

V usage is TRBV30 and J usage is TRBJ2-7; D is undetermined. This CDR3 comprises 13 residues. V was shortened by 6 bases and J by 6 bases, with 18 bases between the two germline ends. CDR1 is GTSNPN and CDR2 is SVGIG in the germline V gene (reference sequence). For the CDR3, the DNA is TGTGCCTGTCAGCCCGATATTTGGGGCGAGCAGTACTTC. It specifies CACQPDIWGEQYF.

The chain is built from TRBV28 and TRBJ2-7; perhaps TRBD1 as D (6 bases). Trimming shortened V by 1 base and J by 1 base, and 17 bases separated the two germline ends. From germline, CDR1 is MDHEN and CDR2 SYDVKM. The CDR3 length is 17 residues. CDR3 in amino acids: CASSLSLDRPRSYEQYF. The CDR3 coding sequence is TGTGCCAGCAGTTTATCTTTGGACAGACCAAGATCCTACGAGCAGTACTTC.

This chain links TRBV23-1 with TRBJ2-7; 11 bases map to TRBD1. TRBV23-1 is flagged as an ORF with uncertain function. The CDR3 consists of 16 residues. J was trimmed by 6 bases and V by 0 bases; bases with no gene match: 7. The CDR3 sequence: CASSQSDRGREGEQYF. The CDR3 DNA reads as TGCGCCAGCAGTCAATCGGACAGGGGGCGTGAAGGCGAGCAGTACTTC.

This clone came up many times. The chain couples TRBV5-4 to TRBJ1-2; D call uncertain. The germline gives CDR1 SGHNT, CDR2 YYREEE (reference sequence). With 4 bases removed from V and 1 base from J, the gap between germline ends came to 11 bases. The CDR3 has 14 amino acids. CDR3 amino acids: CASSTARVNYGYTF. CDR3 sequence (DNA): TGTGCCAGCAGCACCGCCCGGGTTAACTATGGCTACACCTTC.

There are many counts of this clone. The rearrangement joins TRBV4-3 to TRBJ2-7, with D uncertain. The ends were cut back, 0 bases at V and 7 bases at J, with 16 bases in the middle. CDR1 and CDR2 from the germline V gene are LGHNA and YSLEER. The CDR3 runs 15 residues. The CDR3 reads CASSQDAGFSWEQYF. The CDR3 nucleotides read TGCGCCAGCAGCCAAGACGCAGGTTTCTCTTGGGAGCAGTACTTC.

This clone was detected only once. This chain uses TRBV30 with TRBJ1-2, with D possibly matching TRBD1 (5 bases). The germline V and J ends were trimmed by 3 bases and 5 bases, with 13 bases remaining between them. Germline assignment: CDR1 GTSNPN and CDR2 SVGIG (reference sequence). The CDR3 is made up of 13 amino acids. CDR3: CAWRVTEEYGYTF. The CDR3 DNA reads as TGTGCCTGGAGGGTGACAGAAGAATATGGCTACACCTTC.